Each of the 23 T cell receptor beta chains below was sequenced from the same sample in a study of shared clonotypes between healthy human individuals (dated by TCRdb to 2018 to 2020). Library prep was done by the immunoSEQ multiplex PCR assay. TCRdb re-hosts the immuneACCESS table, in-frame sequences only. Its copies lack some clones; in the studies checked, an unresolved V gene accounts for under half of them, and the cause for the rest is not known. The sample table contains 2 million to 3 million clones; only one count was recorded for 93% of them. Roughly 0.36% of the sample is taken by the ten largest. Source material: naive CD4+ T cells from PBMCs. In the paper's terms, the cell subset or site label means: CD45RA+ positively selected. The receptors shown here come from a man aged 18 to 35 in good health. Some clones in this sample may be carry-over from other donors' samples.

V and J are TRBV29-1 and TRBJ2-7, with TRBD1 matching 7 bases. In germline, CDR1 is SQVTM, CDR2 ANQGSEA. This CDR3 region has 13 residues. V gave up 5 bases and J gave up 3 bases; unmatched junction bases: 7. The CDR3 loop is CSVLLTGLYEQYF. The CDR3 nucleotides read TGCAGCGTTCTCTTGACAGGGCTCTACGAGCAGTACTTC.

This chain connects TRBV5-1 to TRBJ2-5; TRBD2 matches 11 bases. CDR1 and CDR2 (germline): SGHRS, YFSETQ. The CDR3 consists of 17 residues. V shed 0 bases and J 3 bases; nucleotides not matched to a gene: 7. The CDR3 DNA follows: TGCGCCAGCAGCTTGGTAGCCGGGACTAGCGGTGAAGAGACCCAGTACTTC. It yields the protein CASSLVAGTSGEETQYF. The entire variable domain, with the rest obtained from reference TRBV5-1 and TRBJ2-5, is as follows: KAGVTQTPRYLIKTRGQQVTLSCSPISGHRSVSWYQQTPGQGLQFLFEYFSETQRNKGNFPGRFSGRQFSNSRSEMNVSTLELGDSALYLCASSLVAGTSGEETQYFGPGTRLLVL.

The genes are TRBV18 and TRBJ2-3, with D possibly matching TRBD1 (5 bases). Trimming pared 0 bases from V and 2 bases from J, leaving 12 bases between. The CDR3 spans 16 residues. The germline CDR1 and CDR2 sequences are KGHSH and LQKENI. CDR3 nucleotide sequence: TGTGCCAGCTCACCACCGGCAGGGTACTACACAGATACGCAGTATTTT. It encodes CASSPPAGYYTDTQYF.

The chain carries TRBV7-8 and TRBJ1-1; D call uncertain. Germline values: CDR1 SGHVS, CDR2 FQNEAQ. The V end was cut by 4 bases, the J end by 1 base, with 7 bases between. The CDR3 spans 13 residues. The CDR3 protein is CASSSAPNTEAFF. Written as DNA, the CDR3 is TGTGCCAGCAGCTCGGCCCCGAACACTGAAGCTTTCTTT.

The V call is TRBV2, the J call TRBJ2-7; TRBD1 or TRBD2 may be the D gene (5 bases each). CDR3 length equals 14 residues. V was cut by 3 bases and J by 0 bases, with 9 bases left in between. The germline gives CDR1 SNHLY, CDR2 FYNNEI. The CDR3 loop reads CASSEGRHSYEQYF. The CDR3 coding sequence is TGTGCCAGCAGTGAGGGACGTCACTCCTACGAGCAGTACTTC.

This clone was counted only a few times. The chain couples TRBV10-1 to TRBJ2-1, with D perhaps matching TRBD2 (5 bases). With 2 bases removed from V and 7 bases from J, the gap between germline ends came to 9 bases. CDR3 length: 13 amino acids. Per the germline V gene, CDR1 is WNHNN and CDR2 is SYGVQD (reference sequence). The CDR3 sequence: CASSEARGNEQFF. The CDR3 bases are TGCGCCAGCAGTGAGGCGAGAGGGAATGAGCAGTTCTTC.

The V call is TRBV7-9, the J call TRBJ1-2; D possibly corresponds to TRBD1 (5 bases). With 10 bases removed from V and 0 bases from J, the gap between germline ends came to 18 bases. Germline CDR1 reads SEHNR; CDR2 reads FQNEAQ (reference sequence). CDR3 length equals 15 residues. The CDR3 DNA reads as TGTGCCACCACTATAAGACAGTCCACTAACTATGGCTACACCTTC. Its translation is CATTIRQSTNYGYTF.

The gene calls are TRBV4-2 and TRBJ2-7, with D perhaps TRBD1 (6 bases). The CDR3 has 15 residues. Germline V gene data show CDR1 as LGHNA and CDR2 as YNFKEQ. The ends were cut back, 2 bases at V and 3 bases at J, with 14 bases in the middle. CDR3 bases: TGTGCCAGCAGCCAAACGGACAGCGACCTCTACGAGCAGTACTTC. The encoded protein is CASSQTDSDLYEQYF.

This chain links TRBV27 with TRBJ2-1; D is possibly TRBD2 (5 bases). The length of the CDR3 is 16 residues. V was pared by 1 base and J by 6 bases, with 16 bases between. CDR1 is MNHEY and CDR2 is SMNVEV in the germline V gene (reference sequence). This CDR3 is CASSLLARRGGNEQFF. In DNA, the CDR3 is TGTGCCAGCAGTTTATTGGCCAGACGGGGTGGCAATGAGCAGTTCTTC.

The chain uses TRBV28 and TRBJ1-5; TRBD1 is a possible D gene (6 bases). Trimming took off 5 bases at V and 6 bases at J, with 14 bases between the two ends. Germline assignment: CDR1 MDHEN and CDR2 SYDVKM. CDR3 size: 14 residues. The CDR3 sequence is CASSEDRGSQPQHF. DNA for the CDR3: TGTGCCAGCAGTGAGGACAGAGGGAGTCAGCCCCAGCATTTT.

This chain connects TRBV7-8 to TRBJ1-5; D is unclear. V shed 5 bases and J shed 2 bases, with 25 bases lying between them. The germline CDR1 and CDR2 sequences are SGHVS and FQNEAQ. This CDR3 region has 19 residues. CDR3 bases: TGTGCCAGCAGCCCTCTTTACGGTTTCGGGGAAATGGGCAATCAGCCCCAGCATTTT. Amino acids: CASSPLYGFGEMGNQPQHF.

The gene calls are TRBV7-8 and TRBJ2-1; D might be TRBD2 (6 bases). This CDR3 comprises 17 residues. CDR1 SGHVS and CDR2 FQNEAQ come from the germline V gene. Trimming stripped 4 bases from V and 4 bases from J, with 20 bases between. The CDR3 region has the DNA TGTGCCAGCAGCTACGGGGGTGGGCTGGGCTCATACAATGAGCAGTTCTTC. Translating gives CASSYGGGLGSYNEQFF.

This chain uses TRBV11-2 with TRBJ1-2; D uncertain. CDR3 length equals 13 residues. Germline V CDR1 and CDR2: SGHAT, FQNNGV. With 2 bases removed from V and 6 bases from J, the gap between germline ends came to 10 bases. In DNA, the CDR3 is TGTGCCAGCAGCTTACAACGGGGAGATGGCTACACCTTC. Translating it yields CASSLQRGDGYTF.

The chain has TRBV7-2 and TRBJ2-5; TRBD2 aligns across 7 bases. This CDR3 comprises 15 residues. CDR1 SGHTA and CDR2 FQGNSA come from the germline V gene. J was trimmed by 2 bases and V by 5 bases; bases with no gene match: 8. In nucleotides, the CDR3 is TGTGCCAGCAGCCTTGCTAGCGGAGTACAAGAGACCCAGTACTTC. It specifies CASSLASGVQETQYF.

The sample holds one count of this clone. The genes are TRBV11-2 and TRBJ2-7; D possibly corresponds to TRBD2 (6 bases). Germline CDR1 and CDR2: SGHAT and FQNNGV. The ends were cut back, 4 bases at V and 7 bases at J, with 17 bases in the middle. The CDR3 is 14 residues long. CDR3 residues: CASSSLVLASEQYF. The CDR3 nucleotides read TGTGCCAGCAGCTCGTTAGTACTAGCAAGTGAGCAGTACTTC.

The gene calls are TRBV6-6 and TRBJ1-5, with 9 bases aligning to TRBD1. CDR3 length: 16 residues. Germline V gene sequence: CDR1 MNHNY, CDR2 SVGAGI (reference sequence). Trimming cost V 2 bases and J 5 bases; bases outside gene matches: 7. Written as DNA, the CDR3 is TGTGCCAGCAGTTACGGCTCGGGACAGGGTTATCAGCCCCAGCATTTT. Translating it yields CASSYGSGQGYQPQHF.

This rearrangement joins TRBV6-6 to TRBJ1-1, with a tentative D call TRBD1 (5 bases). Germline loops: CDR1 MNHNY, CDR2 SVGAGI (reference sequence). With 10 bases removed from V and 4 bases from J, the gap between germline ends came to 25 bases. The length of the CDR3 is 16 residues. The CDR3 region is CATTPSAGGGSTEAFF. CDR3 nucleotide sequence: TGTGCCACTACACCCTCCGCCGGGGGGGGTAGCACTGAAGCTTTCTTT.

This sequence joins TRBV7-8 and TRBJ1-4, with a tentative D call TRBD1 (6 bases). Trimming left V 1 base short and J 0 bases short, with 21 bases between. CDR3 length: 20 residues. Germline V gene lookup returns CDR1 SGHVS and CDR2 FQNEAQ. CDR3 sequence: CASSLEQSRGFFPTNEKLFF. In DNA form, the CDR3 reads TGTGCCAGCAGCTTAGAGCAGAGCAGGGGTTTTTTCCCAACTAATGAAAAACTGTTTTTT.

On this clone: The same CDR3 arises from other DNA sequences in this sample as well. The rearrangement uses TRBV9 and TRBJ2-1; 11 positions agree with TRBD2. CDR1 is SGDLS and CDR2 is YYNGEE in the germline V gene. The J segment lost 2 bases and the V segment lost 3 bases, leaving 4 bases of the junction unmatched. The CDR3 spans 16 residues. This CDR3 is CASSAQTSGTYNEQFF. The DNA for the CDR3 is TGTGCCAGCAGCGCTCAGACTAGCGGGACCTACAATGAGCAGTTCTTC. The whole variable domain, remainder taken from reference TRBV9 and TRBJ2-1, is DSGVTQTPKHLITATGQRVTLRCSPRSGDLSVYWYQQSLDQGLQFLIQYYNGEERAKGNILERFSAQQFPDLHSELNLSSLELGDSALYFCASSAQTSGTYNEQFFGPGTRLTVL.

The rearrangement joins TRBV2 to TRBJ2-3; 8 positions agree with TRBD1. This CDR3 contains 15 residues. CDR1 is SNHLY, CDR2 FYNNEI, per germline. J lost 1 base, V lost 7 bases, and 7 bases had no gene match. The CDR3 loop is CASNPDRGRTDTQYF. CDR3 in DNA: TGTGCCAGCAACCCCGACAGGGGACGCACAGATACGCAGTATTTT.

The chain carries TRBV21-1 and TRBJ2-2; TRBD1 is taken as the D call from the table, unchecked against the DNA. TRBV21-1 is reported as a pseudogene. The CDR3 has 13 amino acids. For the CDR3, the DNA is TGTGCCAGGACAGGGCGTCTTACCGGGGAGCTGTTTTTT. Translation gives CARTGRLTGELFF.

Note on this clone: The germline gene is not matched at one end of the junction; a read error may be the cause. The V and J genes are TRBV13 and TRBJ1-1; unclear D gene. Germline CDR1 and CDR2: PRHDT and FYEKMQ (reference sequence). The CDR3 contains 12 residues. CDR3: CATWISNGSGDF. DNA for the CDR3: TGTGCCACCTGGATCTCCAACGGGTCGGGAGACTTT. Looking up the rest from reference TRBV13 and TRBJ1-1 gives the full variable domain: AAGVIQSPRHLIKEKRETATLKCYPIPRHDTVYWYQQGPGQDPQFLISFYEKMQSDKGSIPDRFSAQQFSDYHSELNMSSLELGDSALYFCATWISNGSGDFGQGTRLTVV.

The chain has TRBV11-3 and TRBJ2-2; D may be TRBD1 or TRBD2 (5 bases each). The ends were cut back, 5 bases at V and 8 bases at J, with 15 bases in the middle. The germline CDR1 and CDR2 sequences are SGHNT and YENEEA. This CDR3 is 14 amino acids long. The CDR3 protein is CASSINPGRGELFF. DNA of the CDR3: TGTGCCAGCAGCATTAACCCGGGGCGGGGGGAGCTGTTTTTT. Full variable domain (missing parts from reference TRBV11-3 and TRBJ2-2): EAGVVQSPRYKIIEKKQPVAFWCNPISGHNTLYWYLQNLGQGPELLIRYENEEAVDDSQLPKDRFSAERLKGVDSTLKIQPAELGDSAVYLCASSINPGRGELFFGEGSRLTVL.